Sequencing of this T cell receptor (beta chain) was carried out in a study of T cell changes during pregnancy in multiple sclerosis. TCRdb's table, derived via immunoSEQ multiplex PCR, lists solely in-frame clones and lacks some. The data contain tens of thousands of clones, approximately 93% of them singletons. This CDR3 spans 16 amino acids. V was cut by 6 bases and J by 8 bases, with 23 bases left in between. Germline V gene sequence: CDR1 SGHVS, CDR2 FQNEAQ. The chain is built from TRBV7-8 and TRBJ2-1; D is perhaps TRBD2 (6 bases). This TCR derives from a female donor with multiple sclerosis, enrolled in a pregnancy study. Material: CD8+ T cells from peripheral blood mononuclear cells, obtained in the second trimester of pregnancy. The CDR3 loop reads CASRLYRDSLEYEQFF. CDR3 bases: TGTGCCAGCAGACTATACCGGGACTCCCTGGAGTATGAGCAGTTCTTC.